This T cell receptor (beta chain) was documented in a study of cytomegalovirus exposure and HLA in healthy donors. Study-level findings and limits: Reportedly, TCR beta sequences accurately predicted HLA-A and HLA-B alleles in most subjects. Later on, analysis showed that most CMV-associated TCR beta chains appeared to be HLA-restricted. The number of N-insertions in an Asian-associated ancestry cluster was reportedly below the approximately 690-donor mean in a later analysis. Indistinguishability led to the exclusion of some V segments, TRBV6-2 and TRBV6-3 included.

V lost 3 bases to trimming and J lost 10 bases; unmatched junction nucleotides: 7. The CDR3 totals 14 residues. Germline V lookup: CDR1 SGHTA, CDR2 FQGNSA. PCR used 60 Vbeta primers and 13 Jbeta primers. Repertoires were generated with immunoSEQ multiplex PCR, while TCRdb's copy carries only in-frame clones and drops some. This sample has some 140,000 clones, with about 70% found just once. As for this clone: The antigen is undetermined.

The gene calls are TRBV7-2 and TRBJ2-1; 9 bases align to TRBD2. The receptor's source is a man in his forties in good health and CMV-seronegative. The sequenced material came from PBMCs. The CDR3 bases are TGTGCCAGCAGCTTGACTAGCGGTCCCACCGAGCAGTTCTTC. The encoded protein is CASSLTSGPTEQFF.